The clone carrying this T cell receptor beta chain was seen a handful of times. The data derive from a study of blood T cells in healthy people across ages. A minimum of 5.5 micrograms of total RNA was extracted per sample. This CDR3 comprises 14 residues. V lost 3 bases and J lost 6, with 12 bases in between. Germline CDR1 and CDR2: SGHRS and YFSETQ. The authors ran a second PCR of 7 to 11 cycles using a sample-barcoded 5' primer and a J-beta primer mix. A single record per CDR3 protein comes from TCRdb applying MiXCR to the 5' RACE reads. In the table there are over 1.5 million distinct CDR3 sequences, 49% of which are singletons.

Sequences were obtained from blood. This TCR was recovered from a woman in her thirties or forties in good health. The chain carries TRBV5-1 and TRBJ1-4; weak D call: TRBD1 (5 bases). CDR3 coding DNA: TGCGCCAGCAGCTGGGGAGGGGACTATGAAAAACTGTTTTTT. It codes for CASSWGGDYEKLFF.